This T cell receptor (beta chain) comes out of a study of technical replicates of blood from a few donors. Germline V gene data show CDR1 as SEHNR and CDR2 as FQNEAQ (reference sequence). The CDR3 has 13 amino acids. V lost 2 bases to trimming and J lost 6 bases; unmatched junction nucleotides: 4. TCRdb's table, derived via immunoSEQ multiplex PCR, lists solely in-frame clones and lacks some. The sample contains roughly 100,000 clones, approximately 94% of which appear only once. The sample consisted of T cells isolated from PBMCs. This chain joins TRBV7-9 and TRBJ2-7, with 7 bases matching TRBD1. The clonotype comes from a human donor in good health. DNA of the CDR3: TGTGCCAGCAGCTTAATACAGGGGCGCGAGCAGTACTTC. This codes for CASSLIQGREQYF.